These 18 T cell receptor beta chains originate from one sample sequenced in a study of CD8 T cells in Susac syndrome. With random hexamers, reverse transcription was performed on 0.5 to 1 ug of RNA. TCRdb reanalysed the immunoSEQ multiplex PCR reads using MiXCR and keeps one entry per CDR3 protein. Of about 180,000 distinct CDR3 sequences listed, about 94% are singletons. The sample taken for sequencing was CD4+ T cells from PBMCs. All receptors derive from a human donor with Susac syndrome.

The rearrangement joins TRBV5-1 to TRBJ2-5, with 9 bases that match TRBD1. This CDR3 has 16 amino acids. The V and J ends lost 5 bases and 3 bases, in that order; junction bases with no gene match: 11. Germline lookup yields CDR1 SGHRS and CDR2 YFSETQ. This chain's CDR3 is CASSRRPGQGEETQYF. For the CDR3, the DNA is TGCGCCAGCAGTCGACGTCCGGGACAGGGAGAAGAGACCCAGTACTTC.

This chain joins TRBV12-5 and TRBJ2-7, with 9 positions matching TRBD2. Germline CDR1 LGHNT, CDR2 FRNRAP. V lost 1 base to trimming and J lost 4 bases; unmatched junction nucleotides: 8. The CDR3 totals 16 residues. The CDR3 spells CASGLATRLAGYEQYF. Here the CDR3 DNA reads TGTGCTAGTGGTTTGGCCACGCGGCTAGCGGGGTACGAGCAGTACTTC.

CDR3 bases: TGTGCCAGCAGTAAGACAGCACCGGGTGAGCCCCAGCATTTT. Protein product: CASSKTAPGEPQHF. The chain links TRBV12-3 or TRBV12-4 to TRBJ1-5, with D possibly TRBD1 on 5 matching bases. V lost 5 bases and J 8 bases, leaving 16 bases between the germline ends. The CDR3 contains 14 residues.

J is TRBJ2-3 and V is TRBV20-1, with TRBD2 matching over 8 bases. Trimming cost V 1 base and J 5 bases; bases outside gene matches: 8. The germline CDR1 and CDR2 sequences are DFQATT and SNEGSKA (reference sequence). This CDR3 comprises 15 residues. CDR3 nucleotide sequence: TGCAGTGCTAGAGTCCCCGTTAGCGGGATAGATACGCAGTATTTT. It yields the protein CSARVPVSGIDTQYF.

The rearrangement joins TRBV20-1 to TRBJ2-7; D is uncertain. Deletions cut 0 bases from V and 3 bases from J, with 9 bases between. The CDR3 has 13 amino acids. The germline V gene has CDR1 DFQATT and CDR2 SNEGSKA (reference sequence). The chain's CDR3 is CSARDFRNYEQYF. CDR3 sequence (DNA): TGCAGTGCTAGAGATTTTCGGAACTACGAGCAGTACTTC.

The V call is TRBV30, the J call TRBJ1-1; D may be TRBD1 (5 bases). With 2 bases removed from V and 0 bases from J, the gap between germline ends came to 10 bases. The CDR3 is 14 residues long. CDR1 GTSNPN and CDR2 SVGIG come from the germline V gene (reference sequence). The CDR3 reads CAWSPGPLNTEAFF. The CDR3 DNA follows: TGTGCCTGGAGTCCGGGACCGCTGAACACTGAAGCTTTCTTT.

The genes are TRBV5-4 and TRBJ2-1, with 9 bases fitting TRBD2. Losses at the gene ends were 0 bases for V and 6 bases for J; bases not matched to a gene: 4. Germline CDR1 is SGHNT and CDR2 is YYREEE (reference sequence). This CDR3 spans 15 amino acids. For the CDR3, the DNA is TGTGCCAGCAGCTTGGGGACTAGCGAGGGCAATGAGCAGTTCTTC. It translates to CASSLGTSEGNEQFF.

The gene calls are TRBV19 and TRBJ2-1; the D gene is possibly TRBD2 (8 bases). This CDR3 comprises 20 residues. Trimming took off 4 bases at V and 7 bases at J, with 32 bases between the two ends. Germline V gene data show CDR1 as LNHDA and CDR2 as SQIVND (reference sequence). In DNA form, the CDR3 reads TGTGCCAGTAGTAGACGACAGGGTATGAGCGGGAGTTTCCTGGAAAATGAGCAGTTCTTC. This codes for CASSRRQGMSGSFLENEQFF.

V is TRBV2 and J is TRBJ2-5; D possibly corresponds to TRBD1 (5 bases). The germline gives CDR1 SNHLY, CDR2 FYNNEI. With 8 bases removed from V and 4 bases from J, the gap between germline ends came to 17 bases. CDR3 size: 14 residues. In nucleotides, the CDR3 is TGTGCCAGCGTGCAGCAAGGACAAGGAGAGACCCAGTACTTC. As protein: CASVQQGQGETQYF.

Only one count was recorded for this clonotype. As DNA, the CDR3 is TGCGCCAGCAGCTTCGGGAGGGCCTCCTACAATGAGCAGTTCTTC. Protein product: CASSFGRASYNEQFF. This chain joins TRBV5-1 and TRBJ2-1; 8 bases agree with TRBD2. The germline gives CDR1 SGHRS, CDR2 YFSETQ. There are 15 residues in the CDR3. Trimming took 2 bases from V and 0 from J; bases not matched to a gene: 1. The complete variable domain, with remaining parts taken from reference TRBV5-1 and TRBJ2-1, reads KAGVTQTPRYLIKTRGQQVTLSCSPISGHRSVSWYQQTPGQGLQFLFEYFSETQRNKGNFPGRFSGRQFSNSRSEMNVSTLELGDSALYLCASSFGRASYNEQFFGPGTRLTVL.

The table lists this clonotype with a count of one. This sequence joins TRBV3-1 and TRBJ1-5, with D possibly matching TRBD1 (5 bases). The V gene's germline CDR1 is LGHDT and CDR2 YNNKEL (reference sequence). V lost 6 bases, J lost 5 bases, and 11 bases lay in between. CDR3 size: 13 residues. CDR3 in DNA: TGTGCCAGCAGTCCCCAGGGTTATCAGCCCCAGCATTTT. It codes for CASSPQGYQPQHF.

This rearrangement joins TRBV5-1 to TRBJ2-4, with TRBD1 matching over 10 bases. Trimming took 4 bases from V and 9 from J; bases not matched to a gene: 4. The length of the CDR3 is 13 residues. Germline CDR1 reads SGHRS; CDR2 reads YFSETQ. CDR3 loop: CASSRGQGRIQYF. The CDR3 DNA reads as TGCGCCAGCAGCAGGGGACAGGGGCGCATTCAGTACTTC.

This clonotype has a single count. This sequence joins TRBV7-9 and TRBJ2-7; 7 bases align to TRBD1. The CDR3 spans 14 residues. Germline CDR1 and CDR2: SEHNR and FQNEAQ (reference sequence). The ends lost 5 bases at V and 7 bases at J; junction bases unmatched: 11. The CDR3 region has the DNA TGTGCCAGCAGCGTTGGGCACAGGGGTCAGGAGCAGTACTTC. Its protein is CASSVGHRGQEQYF.

This rearrangement joins TRBV28 to TRBJ2-3, with 9 bases fitting TRBD2. Germline V gene data show CDR1 as MDHEN and CDR2 as SYDVKM. J gave up 2 bases and V 6 bases, and 6 bases lay outside the gene matches. The CDR3 covers 15 residues. DNA for the CDR3: TGTGCCAGCAGGGCCGCGGGAGGGCCCACAGATACGCAGTATTTT. It specifies CASRAAGGPTDTQYF.

The genes are TRBV5-1 and TRBJ1-1; D possibly corresponds to TRBD1 (6 bases). V gave up 3 bases and J gave up 1 base, with 13 bases separating them. Looked up from germline, CDR1 is SGHRS and CDR2 is YFSETQ. This CDR3 is built from 15 residues. CDR3 sequence: CASSSIPQGNTEAFF. CDR3 DNA sequence: TGCGCCAGCAGCTCCATACCACAGGGGAACACTGAAGCTTTCTTT.

The chain carries TRBV29-1 and TRBJ2-4, with D perhaps TRBD2 (6 bases). The germline CDR1 and CDR2 sequences are SQVTM and ANQGSEA. V was pared by 4 bases and J by 0 bases, with 10 bases between. The CDR3 totals 14 residues. In DNA, the CDR3 is TGCAGCGTTGTAGCGGAGATAGCCAAAAACATTCAGTACTTC. Its protein is CSVVAEIAKNIQYF.

V and J are TRBV20-1 and TRBJ2-1, with 8 bases that match TRBD2. Germline V CDR1 and CDR2: DFQATT, SNEGSKA (reference sequence). J was trimmed by 4 bases and V by 6 bases; bases with no gene match: 5. The CDR3 is 13 residues long. The CDR3 loop is CSARSGSYNEQFF. In DNA form, the CDR3 reads TGCAGTGCCCGCAGCGGGAGTTACAATGAGCAGTTCTTC.

The genes are TRBV20-1 and TRBJ2-1; 11 nucleotides align to TRBD2. Germline CDR1 and CDR2: DFQATT and SNEGSKA (reference sequence). V was pared by 4 bases and J by 2 bases, with 4 bases of the junction left unmatched. The CDR3 covers 15 residues. The CDR3 here is CSATRLAGTYNEQFF. The CDR3 coding sequence is TGCAGTGCTACACGACTAGCGGGAACCTACAATGAGCAGTTCTTC.